The next 3 T cell receptor beta chains were all read from a single sample in a study of graft-versus-host responses after intestinal transplantation. The antigens of these receptors remain unknown. Assay used: immunoSEQ multiplex PCR; TCRdb lists only in-frame clones, some missing. Among fewer than 85,000 clones listed, about 94% were seen once. The sample here was unstimulated CD8+ T cells sorted from spleen or lymph node cells, taken before intestinal transplant. These receptors were collected from a human donor who received an intestinal transplant.

This rearrangement joins TRBV4-1 to TRBJ1-1; D possibly corresponds to TRBD1 (6 bases). CDR1 is MGHRA, CDR2 YSYEKL, per germline. V was clipped by 7 bases and J by 3 bases, with 15 bases between them. The CDR3 is made up of 14 amino acids. CDR3 sequence (DNA): TGCGCCAGCAACCTAGGGGGGGCGGACACTGAAGCTTTCTTT. As protein: CASNLGGADTEAFF.

This clone was seen just once. The V gene is TRBV25-1, the J gene TRBJ2-6; D unclear. The CDR3 contains 15 residues. V was cut by 6 bases and J by 0 bases, with 9 bases left in between. Germline CDR1 reads MGHDK; CDR2 reads SYGVNS. CDR3 protein: CASRGPRSGANVLTF. DNA for the CDR3: TGTGCCAGCAGAGGGCCCCGCTCTGGGGCCAACGTCCTGACTTTC.

This clone was seen a handful of times. This rearrangement joins TRBV27 to TRBJ2-1; 10 nucleotides align to TRBD2. The CDR3 covers 14 residues. With V trimmed by 6 bases and J by 8 bases, 7 bases remained unmatched. CDR1 and CDR2 from the germline V gene are MNHEY and SMNVEV (reference sequence). CDR3 region: CASSAGLALDEQFF. The CDR3 DNA sequence: TGTGCCAGCAGCGCGGGACTAGCGTTGGATGAGCAGTTCTTC.